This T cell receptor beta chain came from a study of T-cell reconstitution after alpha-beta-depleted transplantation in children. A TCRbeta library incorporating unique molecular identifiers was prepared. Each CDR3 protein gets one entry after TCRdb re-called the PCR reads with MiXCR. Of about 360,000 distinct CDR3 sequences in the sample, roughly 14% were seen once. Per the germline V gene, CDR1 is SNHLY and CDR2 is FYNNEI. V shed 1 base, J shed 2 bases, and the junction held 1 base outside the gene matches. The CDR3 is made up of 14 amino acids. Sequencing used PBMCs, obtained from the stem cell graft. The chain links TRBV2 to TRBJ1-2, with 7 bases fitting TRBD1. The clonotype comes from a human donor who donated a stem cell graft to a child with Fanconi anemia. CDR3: CASSEVDRNYGYTF. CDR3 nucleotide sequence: TGTGCCAGCAGTGAAGTGGACAGGAACTATGGCTACACCTTC. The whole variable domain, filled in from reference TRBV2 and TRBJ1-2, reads EPEVTQTPSHQVTQMGQEVILRCVPISNHLYFYWYRQILGQKVEFLVSFYNNEISEKSEIFDDQFSVERPDGSNFTLKIRSTKLEDSAMYFCASSEVDRNYGYTFGSGTRLTVV.